Sequencing of this TCR beta chain was carried out in a study of shared clonotypes between healthy human individuals. Whole-study context: Donors consisted of two women and a few men between 18 and 49.

Naive CD45RA+ and memory CD45RA-negative subsets were split from CD4+ cells. Losses at the gene ends were 3 bases for V and 3 bases for J; bases not matched to a gene: 13. This CDR3 comprises 17 residues. Per the germline V gene, CDR1 is MGHRA and CDR2 is YSYEKL. Points from the study as a whole: The low donor count limited represented genetic and exposure-history diversity.

This table comes from immunoSEQ multiplex PCR, and its TCRdb copy is limited to in-frame clones, with some not included. The data hold over a million clones, with roughly 96% observed a single time. Points on this clone: Its specificity is unknown.

The sequenced sample was naive CD4+ T cells sorted from blood. Subset described: CD45RA+ positively selected. The sequence was obtained from a man aged 25 to 40 in good health. The V and J genes are TRBV4-1 and TRBJ2-5; 7 bases line up with TRBD2. The CDR3 DNA reads TGCGCCAGCAGCCAGGGGAGGGGCCCAAGTTACAAAGAGACCCAGTACTTC. This translates into CASSQGRGPSYKETQYF.